The 25 T cell receptor beta chains in this list originate from one sample, sequenced in a study of blood T cell repertoires in COVID-19. The method was immunoSEQ multiplex PCR; TCRdb's version includes in-frame clones alone and lacks a portion of them. The data contain 100,000 to 150,000 clones, around 90% of them singletons. Sequences were obtained from peripheral blood. These TCRs come from an older woman with COVID-19, enrolled during active disease.

The chain carries TRBV5-1 and TRBJ1-4; TRBD1 is a possible D gene (5 bases). The V and J ends lost 10 bases and 0 bases respectively, with 16 bases between them. Germline assignment: CDR1 SGHRS and CDR2 YFSETQ. The CDR3 covers 15 residues. CDR3 sequence reads: CASNPGLATNEKLFF. DNA for the CDR3: TGCGCCTCTAATCCGGGACTGGCAACTAATGAAAAACTGTTTTTT.

The chain has TRBV19 and TRBJ2-5; 8 bases fit TRBD1. In germline, CDR1 is LNHDA, CDR2 SQIVND (reference sequence). Germline trimming cut 6 bases from V and 4 bases from J; bases unmatched to any gene: 4. This CDR3 is built from 13 residues. CDR3 DNA sequence: TGTGCCAGTAGGCAAACAGGGGGAGAGACCCAGTACTTC. This translates into CASRQTGGETQYF.

There are a few counts of this clone. The chain carries TRBV6-5 and TRBJ1-2; TRBD1 matches 8 bases. CDR1 is MNHEY, CDR2 SVGAGI, per germline. The CDR3 loop spans 15 amino acids. The V gene end was trimmed by 4 bases and the J gene end by 4 bases; junction bases not matched to a gene: 8. CDR3 sequence (DNA): TGTGCCAGCAGTTTCGGCCGGGACAGGCTCTATGGCTACACCTTC. Its protein product is CASSFGRDRLYGYTF.

V usage is TRBV18 and J usage is TRBJ1-1; D uncertain. Per germline, CDR1 KGHSH and CDR2 LQKENI. This CDR3 contains 19 residues. V shed 4 bases and J shed 0 bases, with 24 bases lying between them. CDR3 DNA: TGTGCCAGCTCACGGCGGCCAACCAACAGCGGGTCCATGAACACTGAAGCTTTCTTT. It specifies CASSRRPTNSGSMNTEAFF.

The chain recombines TRBV27 with TRBJ1-1, with D possibly being TRBD1 (5 bases). Trimming removed 3 bases from V and 0 bases from J, with 11 bases in between. CDR1 and CDR2 from the germline V gene are MNHEY and SMNVEV (reference sequence). The CDR3 runs to 15 residues. DNA for the CDR3: TGTGCCAGCAGTTTTTATTTAGGGGTGAACACTGAAGCTTTCTTT. Translation gives CASSFYLGVNTEAFF.

This rearrangement joins TRBV11-1 to TRBJ1-4, with TRBD1 identical over 9 bases. CDR3 size: 15 residues. The germline gives CDR1 SGHAT, CDR2 FQDESV (reference sequence). The V and J ends lost 5 bases and 5 bases, in that order; junction bases with no gene match: 6. The CDR3 here is CASSKPGQGNEKLFF. CDR3 sequence (DNA): TGTGCCAGCAGCAAACCGGGACAGGGAAATGAAAAACTGTTTTTT.

In DNA form, the CDR3 reads TGTGCCAGCTCACCGGCGGGGACGGCGAACACTGAAGCTTTCTTT. This codes for CASSPAGTANTEAFF. The genes are TRBV18 and TRBJ1-1, with D possibly TRBD1 on 5 matching bases. The ends were cut back, 3 bases at V and 1 base at J, with 12 bases in the middle. The CDR3 spans 15 residues. Germline CDR1 KGHSH, CDR2 LQKENI.

The chain has TRBV6-2 or TRBV6-3 and TRBJ2-3; TRBD2 matches at 7 bases. CDR1 is MNHEY, CDR2 SVGEGT, per germline. The CDR3 loop spans 14 amino acids. The V gene end was trimmed by 0 bases and the J gene end by 5 bases; junction bases not matched to a gene: 2. CDR3 bases: TGTGCCAGCAGTTACTCCCAGCGGGGAGATACGCAGTATTTT. Protein product: CASSYSQRGDTQYF.

This sequence joins TRBV7-2 and TRBJ1-1; D gene unclear. The CDR3 loop spans 15 amino acids. CDR1 is SGHTA and CDR2 is FQGNSA in the germline V gene. The V end was cut by 0 bases, the J end by 10 bases, with 18 bases between. Written as DNA, the CDR3 is TGTGCCAGCAGCTTAGCGTTTAACTCTCGGCGCGGAGCTTTCTTT. Amino acid sequence: CASSLAFNSRRGAFF.

The chain uses TRBV19 and TRBJ2-7, with D uncertain. Trimming took off 7 bases at V and 0 bases at J, with 10 bases between the two ends. The CDR3 runs 13 residues. Germline lookup yields CDR1 LNHDA and CDR2 SQIVND (reference sequence). The CDR3 bases are TGTGCCAGTAAGCCGCCGAACTCCTACGAGCAGTACTTC. Translated: CASKPPNSYEQYF.

The chain couples TRBV10-3 to TRBJ2-1; D ambiguous. With 3 bases removed from V and 6 bases from J, the gap between germline ends came to 6 bases. Germline V gene lookup returns CDR1 ENHRY and CDR2 SYGVKD. This CDR3 contains 12 residues. CDR3: CAISDGGNEQFF. Written as DNA, the CDR3 is TGTGCCATCAGTGATGGCGGCAATGAGCAGTTCTTC.

The chain has TRBV10-3 and TRBJ2-7; 9 bases fit TRBD1. Trimming removed 2 bases from V and 6 bases from J; junction bases left unmatched: 5. The CDR3 runs 14 residues. In germline, CDR1 is ENHRY, CDR2 SYGVKD. The DNA of the CDR3 is TGTGCCATCAGTGAGAAACAGGGGGCGCGCGAGCAGTACTTC. Its protein product is CAISEKQGAREQYF.

In its sample, this clone was seen once. This chain connects TRBV6-2 or TRBV6-3 to TRBJ1-4; D remains unclear. Per the germline V gene, CDR1 is MNHEY and CDR2 is SVGEGT. This CDR3 has 16 amino acids. V shed 2 bases and J shed 1 base, with 11 bases lying between them. The CDR3 protein is CASSYPAEVTNEKLFF. The CDR3 DNA is TGTGCCAGCAGTTACCCCGCGGAGGTAACTAATGAAAAACTGTTTTTT.

This sequence joins TRBV6-6 and TRBJ2-3; 8 positions match TRBD1. Germline values: CDR1 MNHNY, CDR2 SVGAGI (reference sequence). The CDR3 spans 17 residues. Trimming took 5 bases from V and 6 from J; bases not matched to a gene: 16. This chain's CDR3 is CASSPNLWTGYTDTQYF. The CDR3 nucleotides are TGTGCCAGCAGTCCCAATTTATGGACAGGGTACACGGATACGCAGTATTTT.

The chain employs TRBV24-1 and TRBJ1-5; D call uncertain. Trimming cost V 4 bases and J 2 bases, with 14 bases left between them. Germline loops: CDR1 KGHDR, CDR2 SFDVKD. The CDR3 covers 16 residues. DNA for the CDR3: TGTGCCACCAGTGAAATAATCTACGGGGGCAATCAGCCCCAGCATTTT. As protein: CATSEIIYGGNQPQHF.

This sequence joins TRBV19 and TRBJ1-5; 9 bases map to TRBD1. This CDR3 has 14 residues. V lost 6 bases, J lost 6 bases, and 6 bases stayed unmatched. Per germline, CDR1 LNHDA and CDR2 SQIVND (reference sequence). CDR3 nucleotide sequence: TGTGCCAGTAGCCTGACAGGGGGGAGTCAGCCCCAGCATTTT. The encoded protein is CASSLTGGSQPQHF.

This chain joins TRBV6-2 or TRBV6-3 and TRBJ1-1; D remains ambiguous. The CDR3 contains 15 residues. V lost 2 bases and J lost 2, with 12 bases in between. CDR1 is MNHEY and CDR2 is SVGEGT in the germline V gene. CDR3 region: CASSYLGAINTEAFF. The CDR3 region has the DNA TGTGCCAGCAGTTACCTGGGAGCGATAAACACTGAAGCTTTCTTT.

This rearrangement joins TRBV20-1 to TRBJ1-2; D perhaps matches TRBD1 (6 bases). V was trimmed by 4 bases and J by 4 bases, leaving 19 bases between them. This CDR3 is built from 15 residues. Looked up from germline, CDR1 is DFQATT and CDR2 is SNEGSKA (reference sequence). CDR3 bases: TGCAGTGCTAATGAAGGGGGAAGGCTAGGCTATGGCTACACCTTC. It specifies CSANEGGRLGYGYTF.

The chain has TRBV7-2 and TRBJ2-1, with 12 bases identical to TRBD2. The CDR3 is made up of 16 amino acids. With V trimmed by 5 bases and J by 10 bases, 12 bases remained unmatched. Germline CDR1 and CDR2: SGHTA and FQGNSA. The CDR3 reads CASSPNTSGGRREQFF. In DNA form, the CDR3 reads TGTGCCAGCAGCCCAAACACTAGCGGGGGGCGTCGGGAGCAGTTCTTC.

This chain connects TRBV25-1 to TRBJ2-1, with D perhaps TRBD2 (6 bases). Germline values: CDR1 MGHDK, CDR2 SYGVNS. This CDR3 region has 14 residues. V was cut by 1 base and J by 6 bases, with 10 bases left in between. The CDR3: CASSEFGGANEQFF. The CDR3 nucleotides are TGTGCCAGCAGTGAATTCGGCGGGGCCAATGAGCAGTTCTTC.

This rearrangement joins TRBV19 to TRBJ2-1, with 9 nucleotides matching TRBD2. The CDR3 has 15 amino acids. The J segment lost 8 bases and the V segment lost 3 bases, leaving 8 bases of the junction unmatched. CDR1 is LNHDA and CDR2 is SQIVND in the germline V gene (reference sequence). CDR3 region: CASSILGTSSHEQFF. As DNA, the CDR3 is TGTGCCAGTAGTATTTTAGGGACTAGCAGCCATGAGCAGTTCTTC.

The CDR3 is CASSPLVGEATEAFF. CDR3 in DNA: TGTGCCAGCAGCCCCCTTGTTGGGGAGGCCACTGAAGCTTTCTTT. The chain joins TRBV5-4 to TRBJ1-1; no firm D call. There are 15 residues in the CDR3. Trimming pared 4 bases from V and 4 bases from J, leaving 17 bases between. Germline CDR1 SGHNT, CDR2 YYREEE (reference sequence). The full variable domain, rest sourced from reference TRBV5-4 and TRBJ1-1, is ETGVTQSPTHLIKTRGQQVTLRCSSQSGHNTVSWYQQALGQGPQFIFQYYREEENGRGNFPPRFSGLQFPNYSSELNVNALELDDSALYLCASSPLVGEATEAFFGQGTRLTVV.

This clone was detected only a few times. The CDR3 DNA reads TGTGCCAGTAGTTCGGGCGCCACACAGCGGGGGGCGACCTACGAGCAGTACTTC. Its translation: CASSSGATQRGATYEQYF. J is TRBJ2-7 and V is TRBV19; 9 nucleotides line up with TRBD2. This CDR3 region has 18 residues. Germline trimming cut 5 bases from V and 2 bases from J; bases unmatched to any gene: 16. Germline V CDR1 and CDR2: LNHDA, SQIVND (reference sequence).

The gene calls are TRBV4-1 and TRBJ1-2, with 7 bases aligning to TRBD1. Germline V gives CDR1 MGHRA, CDR2 YSYEKL. J gave up 1 base and V 1 base, and 6 bases lay outside the gene matches. CDR3 length equals 16 residues. CDR3 amino acids: CASSQAGQIVNYGYTF. CDR3 coding DNA: TGCGCCAGCAGCCAAGCGGGACAGATCGTTAACTATGGCTACACCTTC.

This sequence joins TRBV6-6 and TRBJ2-5; D might be TRBD2 (6 bases). CDR1 MNHNY and CDR2 SVGAGI come from the germline V gene (reference sequence). There are 15 residues in the CDR3. The germline V and J ends were trimmed by 0 bases and 5 bases, with 13 bases remaining between them. The CDR3 bases are TGTGCCAGCAGTTACTCGAGCGGGCCTCAGGAGACCCAGTACTTC. It codes for CASSYSSGPQETQYF.